The 21 T cell receptor beta chains in this list originate from one sample, sequenced in a study of T-cell memory formation after mild COVID-19 (dated by TCRdb to 2020 to 2022). Library preparation was by 5' RACE. TCRdb lists the instrument as Illumina NovaSeq 6000. TCRdb itself trimmed the public reads at Q25 with fastp, ran MiXCR and retained productive beta chains. Here each entry gathers all rows of one CDR3 protein and keeps the most common genes and DNA. The sample table shows 350,000 or so distinct CDR3 sequences, and about 20% are seen once. The leading ten clones occupy 21% of the sample. Material for sequencing was PBMCs or a T cell subset sorted from them (not recorded which). The receptors stem from a man aged 18 to 30 who had mild COVID-19 (a few samples of this study predate the infection). The sample titles of this study are shuffled in the database, so cell type and time point are left out; the donor was told from shared clones.

The sample holds a few counts of this clonotype. The gene calls are TRBV4-1 and TRBJ2-2; 10 positions match TRBD1. Germline CDR1 MGHRA, CDR2 YSYEKL. The CDR3 extends over 18 amino acids. With 1 base clipped from V and 5 bases from J, the junction kept 10 bases outside the gene matches. Written as DNA, the CDR3 is TGCGCCAGCAGCCAAGTGTGGCTTGACAGGGGGCAAACCGGGGAGCTGTTTTTT. It translates to CASSQVWLDRGQTGELFF.

This clonotype was counted between two and nine times. CDR3 region: CASSQDGAGRNQPQHF. Here the CDR3 DNA reads TGCGCCAGCAGCCAAGATGGGGCGGGACGCAATCAGCCCCAGCATTTT. The chain recombines TRBV4-1 with TRBJ1-5; a weak D match, TRBD1 (5 bases). The CDR3 is 16 residues long. Germline values: CDR1 MGHRA, CDR2 YSYEKL. The V gene lost 0 bases and the J gene lost 2 bases, with 11 bases spanning the gap.

This sequence joins TRBV11-2 and TRBJ1-2; no definite D call. V lost 4 bases and J lost 7, with 19 bases in between. This CDR3 is 15 amino acids long. CDR1 is SGHAT and CDR2 is FQNNGV in the germline V gene. This CDR3 reads CASSSGTHLELGYTF. As DNA, the CDR3 is TGTGCCAGCAGCTCCGGTACCCATCTAGAACTTGGCTACACCTTC.

This clonotype appeared a few times. The chain employs TRBV15 and TRBJ2-1, with D possibly TRBD2 on 6 matching bases. The V gene's germline CDR1 is LNHNV and CDR2 YYDKDF (reference sequence). There are 13 residues in the CDR3. The V gene lost 5 bases and the J gene lost 10 bases, with 15 bases spanning the gap. The CDR3 sequence is CATSGGIAGEQFF. The DNA for the CDR3 is TGTGCCACCAGCGGCGGGATTGCTGGCGAGCAGTTCTTC. The full variable domain, with the rest looked up from reference TRBV15 and TRBJ2-1, is DAMVIQNPRYQVTQFGKPVTLSCSQTLNHNVMYWYQQKSSQAPKLLFHYYDKDFNNEADTPDNFQSRRPNTSFCFLDIRSPGLGDTAMYLCATSGGIAGEQFFGPGTRLTVL.

This chain joins TRBV2 and TRBJ2-3, with D possibly being TRBD2 (6 bases). Trimming shortened V by 7 bases and J by 1 base, and 12 bases separated the two germline ends. Germline V lookup: CDR1 SNHLY, CDR2 FYNNEI. CDR3 length: 14 residues. CDR3 coding DNA: TGTGCCAGCAATGGAGCGGGCCGCACAGATACGCAGTATTTT. Translation gives CASNGAGRTDTQYF. Drawing the rest from reference TRBV2 and TRBJ2-3, the complete variable domain is EPEVTQTPSHQVTQMGQEVILRCVPISNHLYFYWYRQILGQKVEFLVSFYNNEISEKSEIFDDQFSVERPDGSNFTLKIRSTKLEDSAMYFCASNGAGRTDTQYFGPGTRLTVL.

CDR3 loop: CATSGHRRGTDTQYF. Here the CDR3 DNA reads TGTGCCACCAGTGGTCATCGGAGGGGCACAGATACGCAGTATTTT. The chain carries TRBV24-1 and TRBJ2-3, with TRBD2 as a possible D gene (6 bases). CDR3 length: 15 residues. Looked up from germline, CDR1 is KGHDR and CDR2 is SFDVKD. Trimming cost V 5 bases and J 1 base, with 12 bases left between them.

The CDR3 here is CASSLFGDEKLFF. CDR3 DNA: TGTGCCAGCAGCCTTTTTGGAGATGAAAAACTGTTTTTT. The V gene is TRBV7-9, the J gene TRBJ1-4; unclear D gene. Germline assignment: CDR1 SEHNR and CDR2 FQNEAQ (reference sequence). The V and J ends lost 5 bases and 6 bases respectively, with 10 bases between them. CDR3 length: 13 amino acids.

The chain couples TRBV6-5 to TRBJ2-7, with D hard to call. Germline V CDR1 and CDR2: MNHEY, SVGAGI. This CDR3 has 13 residues. V was trimmed by 6 bases and J by 0 bases, leaving 9 bases between them. The CDR3 coding sequence is TGTGCCAGCAGGACCACAGTCTCCTACGAGCAGTACTTC. It yields the protein CASRTTVSYEQYF.

This clonotype was seen more than once but under ten times. J is TRBJ2-4 and V is TRBV5-4, with 8 nucleotides matching TRBD1. V lost 3 bases to trimming and J lost 9 bases; unmatched junction nucleotides: 14. The germline V gene encodes CDR1 SGHNT and CDR2 YYREEE (reference sequence). The CDR3 covers 16 residues. The CDR3 spells CASSSGQGRSEAIQYF. The CDR3 DNA follows: TGTGCCAGCAGCTCCGGACAGGGCCGGTCGGAAGCCATTCAGTACTTC.

Only a few counts were recorded for this clonotype. The chain carries TRBV5-6 and TRBJ2-1, with 12 nucleotides matching TRBD1. J was trimmed by 8 bases and V by 3 bases; bases with no gene match: 6. Per germline, CDR1 SGHDT and CDR2 YYEEEE. The CDR3 runs to 15 residues. The CDR3 loop is CASSWGTGGFYEQFF. CDR3 DNA sequence: TGTGCCAGCAGCTGGGGGACAGGGGGCTTTTATGAGCAGTTCTTC.

The rearrangement links TRBV12-3 or TRBV12-4 to TRBJ1-3, with D possibly being TRBD1 (5 bases). V lost 4 bases, J lost 0 bases, and 19 bases lay in between. There are 18 residues in the CDR3. In DNA, the CDR3 is TGTGCCAGCAGTTCCCGAGGGCTTGGGGCTCGCTCTGGAAACACCATATATTTT. It specifies CASSSRGLGARSGNTIYF.

This clonotype has a handful of counts. The chain combines TRBV18 with TRBJ2-1; 14 bases map to TRBD2. Looked up from germline, CDR1 is KGHSH and CDR2 is LQKENI. Losses at the gene ends were 2 bases for V and 2 bases for J; bases not matched to a gene: 2. The CDR3 contains 17 residues. The CDR3 protein is CASSPVTSGGAYNEQFF. For the CDR3, the DNA is TGTGCCAGCTCACCAGTGACTAGCGGGGGGGCCTACAATGAGCAGTTCTTC.

The chain couples TRBV4-1 to TRBJ2-3; 10 nucleotides align to TRBD2. Germline-derived CDR1 and CDR2 are MGHRA and YSYEKL. V trimming: 4 bases; J trimming: 0 bases; junction bases outside the gene matches: 4. This CDR3 is built from 16 residues. CDR3 sequence reads: CASSPLAGSSTDTQYF. CDR3 coding DNA: TGCGCCAGCAGCCCACTAGCGGGGTCTAGCACAGATACGCAGTATTTT.

This clonotype was recorded at least ten times. V gene TRBV7-9 combines with J gene TRBJ1-5; possibly TRBD1 for D (5 bases). The CDR3 extends over 16 amino acids. Per germline, CDR1 SEHNR and CDR2 FQNEAQ (reference sequence). V lost 5 bases to trimming and J lost 2 bases, with 16 bases between them. In nucleotides, the CDR3 is TGTGCCAGCAGCCGAACCAATTCACAGGGCAATCAGCCCCAGCATTTT. This gives the protein CASSRTNSQGNQPQHF.

The V and J genes are TRBV25-1 and TRBJ2-5, with D possibly matching TRBD1 (6 bases). V was cut by 4 bases and J by 5 bases, with 11 bases left in between. The germline CDR1 and CDR2 sequences are MGHDK and SYGVNS. This CDR3 is 13 amino acids long. The CDR3 bases are TGTGCCAGCAGTGCACAGGGTACGGAGACCCAGTACTTC. It is translated as CASSAQGTETQYF.

J is TRBJ2-3 and V is TRBV5-1; 8 positions match TRBD2. The trim removed 0 bases at V and 5 bases at J, leaving 11 bases unmatched. Germline-derived CDR1 and CDR2 are SGHRS and YFSETQ. The CDR3 length is 17 residues. The CDR3 protein is CASSLAMYSGEGDTQYF. The DNA for the CDR3 is TGCGCCAGCAGCTTGGCGATGTATAGCGGGGAGGGAGATACGCAGTATTTT.

This clonotype occurred a few times. The V and J genes are TRBV28 and TRBJ2-7, with D possibly being TRBD2 (7 bases). The length of the CDR3 is 13 residues. Looked up from germline, CDR1 is MDHEN and CDR2 is SYDVKM. The germline V and J ends were trimmed by 3 bases and 6 bases, with 12 bases remaining between them. CDR3 in amino acids: CASSLGGGGEQYV. DNA of the CDR3: TGTGCCAGCAGTTTGGGGGGGGGCGGCGAGCAGTACGTC.

This clonotype was counted only a few times. The genes are TRBV12-3 or TRBV12-4 and TRBJ2-1; the D call may be TRBD1 or TRBD2 (5 bases each). CDR3 length: 15 amino acids. The V gene lost 8 bases and the J gene lost 7 bases, with 21 bases spanning the gap. The CDR3 protein is CASVLQEAQENEQFF. The CDR3 region has the DNA TGTGCCAGCGTACTACAGGAGGCCCAGGAGAATGAGCAGTTCTTC.

This clonotype was counted only a few times. The J gene is TRBJ1-1, the V gene TRBV7-2; D is ambiguous. This CDR3 contains 16 residues. V was trimmed by 5 bases and J by 0 bases, leaving 16 bases between them. Per the germline V gene, CDR1 is SGHTA and CDR2 is FQGNSA. CDR3 sequence: CASSRIPGYMNTEAFF. The CDR3 nucleotides read TGTGCCAGCAGCCGGATCCCAGGTTACATGAACACTGAAGCTTTCTTT.

This clonotype showed up many times. The V call is TRBV12-3 or TRBV12-4, the J call TRBJ2-5; weak D call: TRBD1 (5 bases). The V end was cut by 2 bases, the J end by 9 bases, with 13 bases between. There are 13 residues in the CDR3. In DNA, the CDR3 is TGTGCCAGCAGTTTAAAGCAGGGAACGTCCCAGTACTTC. Translated, it gives CASSLKQGTSQYF.

CDR3: CASSAYSGGSYGYTF. CDR3 DNA: TGCGCCAGCAGCGCCTACAGCGGCGGGAGCTATGGCTACACCTTC. The genes are TRBV5-1 and TRBJ1-2; D remains ambiguous. Trimming pared 4 bases from V and 4 bases from J, leaving 17 bases between. The CDR3 totals 15 residues. Germline V gene sequence: CDR1 SGHRS, CDR2 YFSETQ.